This TCR beta chain is drawn from a study of long-term antiretroviral therapy in people with HIV. The wider study: Some samples came about a decade before the 2015 immediate-ART recommendation, and these were the earliest.

This clone was observed a single time. The antigen is unknown. The study's findings and limits: Versus controls, repertoires in people with HIV had narrower CDR3 length ranges.

The assay used was immunoSEQ (version v3.0), run at survey level. Each sample aimed for roughly 35,000-50,000 sequenced T-cell genomes. Clones were sequenced by immunoSEQ multiplex PCR, and TCRdb holds only the in-frame ones, with some missing. Among 17,000 or so clones listed, approximately 82% were seen once. Unmatched junction bases numbered 5, after V lost 1 base and J lost 4 bases. CDR1 SGHNT and CDR2 YYREEE come from the germline V gene (reference sequence). The CDR3 is made up of 14 amino acids. The TCR originated in a man in his fifties or sixties with HIV. This specimen consisted of unsorted PBMCs, obtained 0.3 years before starting antiretroviral therapy. V is TRBV5-4 and J is TRBJ2-7, with 7 positions matching TRBD1. The CDR3 DNA follows: TGTGCCAGCAGCTTGCCGGGACAGCCATACGAGCAGTACTTC. It is translated as CASSLPGQPYEQYF.